This entry lists 20 T cell receptor beta chains sequenced from one sample in a study of T cells in Graves' hyperthyroidism and ophthalmopathy. RNA transcripts yielded amplified TCR beta CDR3 regions. First-round RT-PCR of the TCR CDR3 relied on the HTBI primer set. TCRdb ran MiXCR on the multiplex PCR reads and lists one entry per CDR3 protein. The sample yields about 400,000 distinct CDR3 sequences, around 13% seen once. The specimen was blood. The receptor source for this set is a woman under 40 with Graves' ophthalmopathy.

This clonotype has a handful of counts. The chain is built from TRBV10-3 and TRBJ2-7, with a tentative D call TRBD1 (5 bases). Germline CDR1 is ENHRY and CDR2 is SYGVKD. This CDR3 comprises 13 residues. Trimming removed 4 bases at V and 3 bases at J, with 10 bases between. CDR3 amino acids: CAISGGSYYEQYF. CDR3 DNA sequence: TGTGCCATCAGTGGGGGCAGTTACTACGAGCAGTACTTC.

In its sample, this clonotype was seen many times. The V call is TRBV29-1, the J call TRBJ2-7; D ambiguous. Trimming left V 6 bases short and J 5 bases short, with 17 bases between. This CDR3 spans 13 amino acids. From germline, CDR1 is SQVTM and CDR2 ANQGSEA. The CDR3 bases are TGCAGCGTACATGCCCAGTTGGGCAACGAGCAGTACTTC. As protein: CSVHAQLGNEQYF.

This clonotype came up many times. The genes are TRBV7-9 and TRBJ2-7, with 7 positions matching TRBD2. Unmatched junction bases numbered 7, after V lost 5 bases and J lost 0 bases. The CDR3 extends over 15 amino acids. The germline CDR1 and CDR2 sequences are SEHNR and FQNEAQ (reference sequence). CDR3 in amino acids: CASSPPGGVSYEQYF. The CDR3 nucleotides are TGTGCCAGCAGCCCCCCGGGAGGAGTCTCCTACGAGCAGTACTTC.

Ten or more counts support this clonotype. The rearrangement links TRBV19 to TRBJ1-1; D is unresolved. Germline assignment: CDR1 LNHDA and CDR2 SQIVND (reference sequence). The CDR3 has 12 amino acids. V lost 7 bases, J lost 5 bases, and 11 bases lay in between. The CDR3 spells CASKDLTTEAFF. CDR3 bases: TGTGCCAGTAAGGACTTAACAACTGAAGCTTTCTTT.

This clonotype was observed a handful of times. The chain has TRBV7-8 and TRBJ2-2; the D gene is possibly TRBD1 (8 bases). Between the trimmed V and J ends, which lost 5 bases and 6 bases, there was a span of 16 bases. Germline values: CDR1 SGHVS, CDR2 FQNEAQ. This CDR3 comprises 15 residues. The DNA for the CDR3 is TGTGCCAGCAGCCTTACAGGGGGGGGAGCCGGGGAGCTGTTTTTT. Protein product: CASSLTGGGAGELFF.

The rearrangement uses TRBV11-2 and TRBJ2-5, with D maybe TRBD2 (7 bases). The CDR3 has 17 amino acids. Germline CDR1 is SGHAT and CDR2 is FQNNGV. V was shortened by 1 base and J by 2 bases, with 17 bases between the two germline ends. The CDR3 spells CASSLGAGATTQETQYF. DNA for the CDR3: TGTGCCAGCAGCTTAGGGGCGGGGGCAACTACTCAAGAGACCCAGTACTTC.

The table lists this clonotype with many counts. The chain has TRBV10-3 and TRBJ2-3; D is ambiguous. The germline V gene has CDR1 ENHRY and CDR2 SYGVKD. This CDR3 contains 13 residues. V gave up 6 bases and J gave up 2 bases, with 9 bases separating them. This CDR3 reads CAISPDATDTQYF. CDR3 coding DNA: TGTGCCATCAGCCCCGACGCCACAGATACGCAGTATTTT.

The sample holds many counts of this clonotype. The V and J genes are TRBV7-6 and TRBJ2-7; 10 positions agree with TRBD2. The CDR3 covers 15 residues. J lost 5 bases, V lost 5 bases, and 9 bases had no gene match. Germline-derived CDR1 and CDR2 are SGHVS and FNYEAQ. CDR3 sequence reads: CASSQTTAGGHEQYF. CDR3 sequence (DNA): TGTGCCAGCAGCCAAACAACAGCGGGGGGGCACGAGCAGTACTTC. Using reference TRBV7-6 and TRBJ2-7 for the parts outside the CDR3, the full variable domain is GAGVSQSPRYKVTKRGQDVALRCDPISGHVSLYWYRQALGQGPEFLTYFNYEAQQDKSGLPNDRFSAERPEGSISTLTIQRTEQRDSAMYRCASSQTTAGGHEQYFGPGTRLTVT.

The genes are TRBV11-3 and TRBJ1-6, with D unresolved. Germline V gene data show CDR1 as SGHNT and CDR2 as YENEEA. V dropped 7 bases and J dropped 9 bases, with 10 bases sitting between them. The CDR3 is 12 residues long. As DNA, the CDR3 is TGTGCCAGCAAGATAGGTACTTCACCCCTCCACTTT. Translated, it gives CASKIGTSPLHF.

A word on this clonotype: A much larger clone differs by one base, so this may be a read error. The chain uses TRBV11-2 and TRBJ1-3; 11 positions agree with TRBD1. From germline, CDR1 is SGHAT and CDR2 FQNNGV. There are 15 residues in the CDR3. As DNA, the CDR3 is TGTGTCAGCAGCATCCGGACAGGGGGCGGCAACACCATATATTTT. Its translation is CVSSIRTGGGNTIYF.

This clonotype was detected only a few times. V is TRBV29-1 and J is TRBJ2-7; D is perhaps TRBD1 or TRBD2 (6 bases each). The V gene lost 7 bases and the J gene lost 7 bases, with 26 bases spanning the gap. The CDR3 runs to 15 residues. The germline V gene has CDR1 SQVTM and CDR2 ANQGSEA. The CDR3 sequence: CSDLFGGRERREQYF. The CDR3 DNA follows: TGCAGCGACCTATTCGGGGGCCGGGAAAGGCGGGAGCAGTACTTC.

To note about this clonotype: The conserved phenylalanine or tryptophan is not found at the CDR3 terminus, so this likely reflects a read error. The chain couples TRBV2 to TRBJ2-1; 14 bases agree with TRBD2. This CDR3 is 17 amino acids long. V gave up 3 bases and J gave up 3 bases; unmatched junction bases: 4. Per germline, CDR1 SNHLY and CDR2 FYNNEI. DNA for the CDR3: TGTGCCAGCAGTGACAGACTAGCGGGGGGGTTCTACAATGAGCAGTTCCTC. Amino acids: CASSDRLAGGFYNEQFL.

Worth noting for this clonotype: Just one base apart from a much larger clone, this may be a read error. The rearrangement links TRBV4-1 to TRBJ2-1; TRBD1 matches at 7 bases. The J call may be faulty, since TRBJ1-1 better matches the DNA end. The germline V gene encodes CDR1 MGHRA and CDR2 YSYEKL. This CDR3 contains 14 residues. CDR3 DNA sequence: TGCGCCAGCAGCCAAGTAGGGGGCGTCAGTGAAGCTTTCTTT. This encodes CASSQVGGVSEAFF.

This clonotype was seen ten or more times. This rearrangement joins TRBV7-3 to TRBJ2-3; D not certain. Deletions cut 3 bases from V and 0 bases from J, with 10 bases between. CDR1 is SGHTA and CDR2 is FQGTGA in the germline V gene. The CDR3 consists of 15 residues. The CDR3 coding sequence is TGTGCCAGCAGCTTCAGTCCATTTAGCACAGATACGCAGTATTTT. Amino acids: CASSFSPFSTDTQYF.

This clonotype has just a few counts. The chain carries TRBV7-2 and TRBJ2-6; 7 bases line up with TRBD2. V trimming: 8 bases; J trimming: 1 base; junction bases outside the gene matches: 8. The CDR3 sequence is 16 residues long. The germline V gene has CDR1 SGHTA and CDR2 FQGNSA. In nucleotides, the CDR3 is TGTGCCAGCCGTGGGGAGGGCCTATCTGGGGCCAACGTCCTGACTTTC. Translated, it gives CASRGEGLSGANVLTF.

The V gene is TRBV12-5, the J gene TRBJ1-6; 8 bases line up with TRBD1. Losses at the gene ends were 5 bases for V and 7 bases for J; bases not matched to a gene: 7. Germline V gives CDR1 LGHNT, CDR2 FRNRAP. CDR3 length: 15 amino acids. CDR3 coding DNA: TGTGCTAGTGGTGTTACAGGGGGATTCAATTCACCCCTCCACTTT. Translating it yields CASGVTGGFNSPLHF.

At least ten counts were recorded for this clonotype. V is TRBV12-3 or TRBV12-4 and J is TRBJ2-1, with D possibly matching TRBD1 (5 bases). The ends were cut back, 4 bases at V and 6 bases at J, with 10 bases in the middle. This CDR3 region has 13 residues. Here the CDR3 reads CASSSDTANEQFF. CDR3 DNA: TGTGCCAGCAGTTCGGACACCGCCAATGAGCAGTTCTTC.

This clonotype has at least ten counts. The rearrangement joins TRBV28 to TRBJ2-1; D perhaps matches TRBD1 (5 bases). The V gene's germline CDR1 is MDHEN and CDR2 SYDVKM. CDR3 length equals 14 residues. V was shortened by 7 bases and J by 5 bases, with 15 bases between the two germline ends. The CDR3 DNA is TGTGCCAGCACCCACGGGCAGGGTAACAATGAGCAGTTCTTC. Its protein product is CASTHGQGNNEQFF.

This clonotype occurred a few times. The chain uses TRBV6-5 and TRBJ2-7, with 11 bases lining up with TRBD2. Germline-derived CDR1 and CDR2 are MNHEY and SVGAGI. The CDR3 has 15 residues. V lost 0 bases and J lost 2; bases outside the gene matches: 0. CDR3 in amino acids: CASSYSSGGAYEQYF. The DNA of the CDR3 is TGTGCCAGCAGTTACTCTAGCGGGGGGGCCTACGAGCAGTACTTC.

This clonotype has at least ten counts. The chain couples TRBV20-1 to TRBJ2-3; 11 positions match TRBD2. From germline, CDR1 is DFQATT and CDR2 SNEGSKA (reference sequence). After removal of 6 bases from V and 10 bases from J, the junction contained 18 bases not matched to a gene. The CDR3 runs to 16 residues. The CDR3 region has the DNA TGCAGTGCCTCTTCCCTAGCGGGGGGCCTGACCAAATCGCAGTATTTT. Its translation: CSASSLAGGLTKSQYF.